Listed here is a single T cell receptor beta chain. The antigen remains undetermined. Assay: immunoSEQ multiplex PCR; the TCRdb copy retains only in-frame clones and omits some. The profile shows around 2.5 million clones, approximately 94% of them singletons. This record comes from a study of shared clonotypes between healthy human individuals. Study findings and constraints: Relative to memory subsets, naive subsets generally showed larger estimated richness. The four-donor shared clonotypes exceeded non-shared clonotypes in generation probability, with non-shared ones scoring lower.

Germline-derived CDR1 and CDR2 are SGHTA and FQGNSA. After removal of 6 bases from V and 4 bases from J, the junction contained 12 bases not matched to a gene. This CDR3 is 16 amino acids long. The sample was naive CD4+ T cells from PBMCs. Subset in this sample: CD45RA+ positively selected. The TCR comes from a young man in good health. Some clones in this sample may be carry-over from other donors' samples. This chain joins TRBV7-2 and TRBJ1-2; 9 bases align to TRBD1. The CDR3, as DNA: TGTGCCAGCAGAACCGGGACAGGGCCACTGAGCTATGGCTACACCTTC. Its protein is CASRTGTGPLSYGYTF.